These 4 T cell receptor beta chains were sequenced from one sample in a study of T cell repertoires in cytomegalovirus infection. One entry per CDR3 protein, called by TCRdb with MiXCR from the reads. Among 510,000 or so distinct CDR3 sequences listed, more than 20% were seen once. What was sequenced was PBMCs. The receptors come from a human donor in good health (CMV status not recorded). Some clones in this sample may be carry-over from other donors' samples.

J is TRBJ2-5 and V is TRBV7-6; 10 bases align to TRBD1. This CDR3 comprises 16 residues. Germline V gene data show CDR1 as SGHVS and CDR2 as FNYEAQ. Trimming at V came to 5 bases and at J to 3 bases, leaving 9 bases not matched to a gene. CDR3 sequence reads: CASSRNLGQGEETQYF. As DNA, the CDR3 is TGTGCCAGCAGCCGCAACTTAGGACAGGGGGAAGAGACCCAGTACTTC.

There are a few counts of this clonotype. V is TRBV7-9 and J is TRBJ2-2; 11 positions agree with TRBD2. After removal of 4 bases from V and 0 bases from J, the junction contained 10 bases not matched to a gene. The CDR3 extends over 19 amino acids. In germline, CDR1 is SEHNR, CDR2 FQNEAQ (reference sequence). The CDR3 bases are TGTGCCAGCAGCTCCCAACTAGCGGGGGCTTTCGCGAACACCGGGGAGCTGTTTTTT. Its translation: CASSSQLAGAFANTGELFF.

J is TRBJ1-3 and V is TRBV4-1; D remains unclear. Trimming left V 1 base short and J 0 bases short, with 16 bases between. Germline V CDR1 and CDR2: MGHRA, YSYEKL. The CDR3 sequence is 18 residues long. The CDR3 nucleotides are TGCGCCAGCAGCCAAGGAGGACGGTTGGGGTTCTCTGGAAACACCATATATTTT. Amino acids: CASSQGGRLGFSGNTIYF.

This clonotype showed up just once. This chain connects TRBV10-2 to TRBJ1-2; D ambiguous. The V and J ends lost 3 bases and 8 bases respectively, with 16 bases between them. Germline-derived CDR1 and CDR2 are WSHSY and SAAADI. The CDR3 length is 14 residues. Here the CDR3 reads CASSDQDSKGGYTF. CDR3 in DNA: TGCGCCAGCAGTGACCAGGATTCCAAGGGAGGCTACACCTTC.